Sequencing of this T cell receptor (beta chain) was carried out in a study of blood T cell repertoires in COVID-19. Trimming took 4 bases from V and 5 from J; bases not matched to a gene: 6. This CDR3 region has 16 residues. Germline CDR1 is SGHRS and CDR2 is YFSETQ. TCRdb's copy holds only in-frame clones and misses some; the assay was immunoSEQ multiplex PCR. The sample has some 100,000 clones, more than 75% seen once. This TCR came from a woman aged 80 or older with active COVID-19. Sequencing was carried out using peripheral blood. The genes are TRBV5-1 and TRBJ2-2, with 12 nucleotides matching TRBD2. The CDR3 loop is CASSLTSGRGTGELFF. The CDR3 region has the DNA TGCGCCAGCAGCCTGACTAGCGGGAGAGGTACCGGGGAGCTGTTTTTT.